The T cell receptor beta chain described here comes from a study of T-cell reconstitution after alpha-beta-depleted transplantation in children. Study conclusions and caveats: At the one-year point after transplant, T-cell counts and TCRbeta diversity were found to come mostly from T cells that had been newly produced. Surviving recipient T cells and thymic progenitors accounted for the high day-60 TCRbeta diversity observed in some patients. Alpha-beta T cells present about two months after transplant were reported to originate from several hundred expanded graft clones.

This CDR3 is built from 14 residues. Per germline, CDR1 DFQATT and CDR2 SNEGSKA (reference sequence). The J segment lost 3 bases and the V segment lost 6 bases, leaving 11 bases of the junction unmatched. Turning to this clonotype: What it binds is not known.

Using unique molecular identifiers, the investigators prepared the TCRbeta library. One entry per CDR3 protein results from TCRdb running MiXCR on the PCR reads. Of about 440,000 distinct CDR3 sequences listed, around two fifths are singletons. V is TRBV20-1 and J is TRBJ2-7; TRBD1 aligns across 7 bases. This TCR came from a girl aged 2 to 9 with aplastic anemia, due to receive a stem cell transplant. Sample: PBMCs, taken before TCRalphabeta/CD19-depleted stem cell transplant. The CDR3 reads CSAKGTDTNYEQYF. In DNA, the CDR3 is TGCAGTGCAAAAGGGACAGATACAAACTACGAGCAGTACTTC.